This T cell receptor beta chain was identified in a study of blood T cells in healthy people across ages (dated by TCRdb to between 2014 and 2017). Background on the whole study: Template switching captured roughly one uniquely barcoded TCR beta cDNA molecule per two T cells in model experiments. Age-related changes in TCR beta repertoire diversity were measured in the study by deep sequencing normalized with unique cDNA molecular identifiers. The donors were split into four age groups: young (average about 16 years), middle-aged (about 40), aged (more than 55) and long-lived (about 74). Two additional independent replicas of 1 million unique cDNA reads from the same blood draw were analyzed for two donors (one aged 18 to 29 and one aged 80 or older).

The roughly 37 donors, aged 6 to 90 years, were systemically healthy Caucasian individuals from Russia. Around 9.7 milliliters of peripheral blood were collected from each donor into EDTA-treated Vacutainer tubes. Ficoll-Paque density-gradient centrifugation was used to isolate PBMCs, with at least 6.5 million per sample. Total RNA, at least 5 micrograms per sample, was extracted from PBMCs with Trizol reagent. Naive CD45RAhigh/CD27high T cell percentages were measured by flow cytometry on a PBMC aliquot from every donor. V lost 5 bases and J lost 0 bases; the stretch between them is 11 bases long. From its cysteine to its phenylalanine, the CDR3 spans 13 amino acids. Only CDR3 DNA is held: 39 bases, read in frame from base 1. CDR1 and CDR2 were assigned from the germline V gene (reference sequence) as DFQATT and SNEGSKA. The paper as a whole reports these results and caveats: Estimates of total diversity based on one million sequenced T cells were regarded as lower bounds and as underestimates. Bulk unsorted PBMC profiling prevented conclusive comparison of naive and antigen-experienced compartments. Observed TCR beta diversity per million T cells fell roughly linearly with age, and a significant reduction was already apparent by age around 40. Because donor CMV infection status was unknown, age-related changes in expanded clonotypes were potentially confounded. The long-lived group showed more naive CD4+ T cells, fewer expanded clones and increased TCR diversity than the aged group, suggesting age selection. The percentage of naive T cells measured by flow cytometry correlated strongly with observed TCR beta diversity.

Libraries were constructed by 5' RACE. Data came from an Illumina HiSeq 2500. A second PCR of roughly 6 to 11 cycles was run with a J-beta primer mix and a sample-barcoded 5' primer. A unique molecular identifier was introduced onto each TCR beta cDNA molecule by a template-switch 5' adaptor carrying 12 random nucleotides. At least 3 million CDR3-containing paired-end reads were obtained from each sample. All of the RNA was converted into first-strand cDNA using the Mint cDNA synthesis kit, with a TRBC-specific oligonucleotide serving as the primer. After uracil-DNA glycosylase treatment, a first 18-cycle PCR used universal primers M1SS and BC2_uni_R on all cDNA. From the authors' description of their analysis: For normalization, 1 million high-quality reads were randomly selected from each sample, with every read carrying a distinct molecular identifier. Instead of being binned into consensus sequences, reads that shared molecular identifiers were thrown out. CDR3 identification, clonotype clustering and error correction used MiTCR with a Q25 quality threshold and the strictest error-elimination algorithm. A nonparametric unseen species model using Euler transformation provided a lower-bound estimate of total TCR beta diversity. TCRdb handled the public reads itself, with Q25 trimming in fastp and clone calling in MiXCR, and kept productive beta chains. Each CDR3 protein gets just one entry, which takes the most common genes and DNA from the rows behind it. V and J calls and clone size were set by TCRdb, not the authors. In all, the sample holds nearly 800,000 distinct CDR3 sequences, and 20% to 30% of those were seen once. Roughly 3.5% of the sample is in the top ten clones.

A remark on this clonotype: There is no known antigen for this receptor. There are no base qualities to consult, and no much larger clone falls within one base.

A further study also used this sample, focusing on T cells of mothers and their children. As the second study states: Nine systemically healthy Caucasian individuals, comprising three mothers and their six children, were included as donors. cDNA synthesis used all of the extracted RNA, with 1.5 ug of RNA in each 15 ul reaction. In the second PCR, sample barcodes and 2-4 random nucleotides were introduced via the M1S primer. Over 9.5 million TCR beta CDR3 reads came from each mother, compared with some 3 million reads from each child. TCR recombination output is similarly shaped by thymic selection in related and unrelated pairs, with a minor effect exerted by inherited differences. Normalized repertoire overlap was always slightly but never significantly higher in related than unrelated mother-child pairs. No persistent microchimeric T cell clones were found, with a detection sensitivity of approximately 100 clones per million clonotypes. Deep NGS was used in the study to compare the TCR beta repertoires of mothers and children and to look for features that separate related mother-child pairs from unrelated individuals. On average, the children were approximately 11 +/- 4 years old, while the mothers were about 37 +/- 4 years old. After adapters were ligated using NEBNext reagents, the libraries underwent 100+100 nt paired-end sequencing on an Illumina HiSeq 2000. To avoid cross-contamination, the mother libraries and the child libraries were prepared a month apart and sequenced in separate runs. Each donor had between about 450,000 and 2,200,000 distinct TCR beta clonotypes identified. Naive TCR beta clonotypes were estimated from low-frequency clonotypes matched to each donor's FACS-determined naive share, without sorting.

The sequence derives from a boy between 10 and 17 years old in good health. Sequenced sample: blood. The chain is encoded by TRBV20-1 joined to TRBJ2-7; D gene: possibly TRBD1, on 6 matching bases. The CDR3 region: CSAEDSSSYEQYF. The DNA sequence reads TGCAGTGCTGAGGACAGCAGCTCCTACGAGCAGTACTTC.